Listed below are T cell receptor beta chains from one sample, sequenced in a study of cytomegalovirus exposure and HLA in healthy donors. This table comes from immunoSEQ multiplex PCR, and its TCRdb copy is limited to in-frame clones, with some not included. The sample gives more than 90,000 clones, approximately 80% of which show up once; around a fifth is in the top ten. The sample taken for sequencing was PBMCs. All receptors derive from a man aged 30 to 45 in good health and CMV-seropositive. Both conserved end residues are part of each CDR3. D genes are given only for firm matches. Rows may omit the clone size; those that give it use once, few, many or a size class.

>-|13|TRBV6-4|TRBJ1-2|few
CASGGRQFYGYTF
TGTGCCAGCGGGGGCAGGCAGTTCTATGGCTACACCTTC
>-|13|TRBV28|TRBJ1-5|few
CASGSVIYQPQHF
TGTGCCAGCGGCAGTGTCATCTATCAGCCCCAGCATTTT
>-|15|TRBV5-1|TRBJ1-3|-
CASSVGRVTGNTIYF
TGCGCCAGCAGCGTCGGCCGGGTAACTGGAAACACCATATATTTT
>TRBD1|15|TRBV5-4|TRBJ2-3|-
CASSPRDRSTDTQYF
TGTGCCAGCAGCCCCCGGGACAGGAGCACAGATACGCAGTATTTT
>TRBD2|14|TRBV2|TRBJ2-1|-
CAILQAGESNEQFF
TGTGCCATCCTACAAGCGGGAGAGAGCAATGAGCAGTTCTTC
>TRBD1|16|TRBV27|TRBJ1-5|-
CASSPGPGQGYQPQHF
TGTGCCAGCAGTCCTGGACCGGGACAGGGATATCAGCCCCAGCATTTT
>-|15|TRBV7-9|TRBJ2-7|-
CASSVRLVSSYEQYF
TGTGCCAGCAGCGTCCGACTAGTATCCTCCTACGAGCAGTACTTC
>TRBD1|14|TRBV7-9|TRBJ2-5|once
CASSLGTGKETQYF
TGTGCCAGCAGCCTAGGGACAGGGAAAGAGACCCAGTACTTC
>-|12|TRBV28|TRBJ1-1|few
CASTSQGFEAFF
TGTGCCAGCACCTCACAGGGTTTCGAAGCTTTCTTT
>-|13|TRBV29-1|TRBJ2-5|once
CSVDGRRQETQYF
TGCAGCGTTGACGGGAGAAGGCAAGAGACCCAGTACTTC
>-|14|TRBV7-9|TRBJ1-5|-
CASSWDKGNQPQHF
TGTGCCAGCAGCTGGGACAAGGGGAATCAGCCCCAGCATTTT
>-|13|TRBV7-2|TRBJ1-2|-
CASSVRQPYGYTF
TGTGCCAGCAGCGTGAGACAGCCCTATGGCTACACCTTC
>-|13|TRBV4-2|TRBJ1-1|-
CASSQAVNTEAFF
TGTGCCAGCAGCCAAGCGGTGAACACTGAAGCTTTCTTT
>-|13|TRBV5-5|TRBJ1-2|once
CASSPLSRYGYTF
TGTGCCAGCAGCCCCCTTTCGCGCTATGGCTACACCTTC
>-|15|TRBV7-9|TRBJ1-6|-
CSSSPVLPLFMTLHF
TGTTCCAGCAGCCCCGTTCTACCGCTGTTTATGACCCTCCACTTT
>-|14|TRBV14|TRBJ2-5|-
CASSQDWTQETQYF
TGTGCCAGCAGCCAAGATTGGACACAAGAGACCCAGTACTTC
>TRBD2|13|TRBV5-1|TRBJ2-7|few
CASSPRTSDEQYF
TGCGCCAGCAGCCCCCGGACTAGCGACGAGCAGTACTTC
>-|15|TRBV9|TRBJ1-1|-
CASSVRGSGGTEAFF
TGTGCCAGCAGCGTACGTGGTTCGGGGGGCACTGAAGCTTTCTTT
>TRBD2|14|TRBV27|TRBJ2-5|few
CASSLAGGQETQYF
TGTGCCAGCAGTTTAGCGGGGGGCCAAGAGACCCAGTACTTC
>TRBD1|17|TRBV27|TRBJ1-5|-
CASSRLGSTGVNQPQHF
TGTGCCAGCAGTAGATTAGGGAGTACAGGGGTAAATCAGCCCCAGCATTTT
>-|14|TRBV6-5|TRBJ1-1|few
CASSRGTGSPEAFF
TGTGCCAGCAGCCGCGGGACGGGGAGCCCTGAAGCTTTCTTT
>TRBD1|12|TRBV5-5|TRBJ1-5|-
CASSRRDSPQHF
TGTGCCAGCAGCCGGAGGGACAGTCCCCAGCATTTT
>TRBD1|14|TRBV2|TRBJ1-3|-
CASIFGQGRNTIYF
TGTGCCAGCATCTTTGGACAGGGGAGAAACACCATATATTTT
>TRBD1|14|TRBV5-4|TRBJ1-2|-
CASSSQTGLYGYTF
TGTGCCAGCAGCTCCCAGACAGGGTTATATGGCTACACCTTC
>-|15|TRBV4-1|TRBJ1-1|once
CASSQDGRAPSEAFF
TGCGCCAGCAGCCAAGATGGGAGGGCTCCGAGTGAAGCTTTCTTT
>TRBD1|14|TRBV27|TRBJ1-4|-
CASGEWDRDEKLFF
TGTGCCAGTGGCGAATGGGACAGGGATGAAAAACTGTTTTTT
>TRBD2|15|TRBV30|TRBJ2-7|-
CACQGLAGSSYEQYF
TGTGCCTGTCAAGGCCTAGCGGGGAGCTCCTACGAGCAGTACTTC
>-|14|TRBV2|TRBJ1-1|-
CASSDGGDLSEAFF
TGTGCCAGCAGTGATGGCGGGGATTTGTCTGAAGCTTTCTTT
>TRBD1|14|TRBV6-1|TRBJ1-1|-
CASSLPTGDTEAFF
TGTGCCAGCAGTCTTCCTACAGGGGACACTGAAGCTTTCTTT
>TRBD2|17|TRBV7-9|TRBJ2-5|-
CASSLGGGRANEETQYF
TGTGCCAGCAGCTTAGGTGGCGGGAGGGCTAATGAGGAGACCCAGTACTTC
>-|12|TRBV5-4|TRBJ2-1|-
CASSQGSNEQFF
TGTGCCAGCAGCCAGGGCTCCAATGAGCAGTTCTTC
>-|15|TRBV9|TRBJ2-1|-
CASSVMIGGRNEQFF
TGTGCCAGCAGCGTAATGATAGGGGGACGGAATGAGCAGTTCTTC
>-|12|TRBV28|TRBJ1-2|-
CASSDTKDGYTF
TGTGCCAGCAGTGACACAAAGGATGGCTACACCTTC
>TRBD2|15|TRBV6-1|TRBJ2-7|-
CASSEEGGGGYEQYF
TGTGCCAGCAGTGAAGAAGGCGGGGGAGGCTACGAGCAGTACTTC
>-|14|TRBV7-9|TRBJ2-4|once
CASSTGLRGYIQYF
TGTGCCAGCAGCACGGGACTTCGGGGGTACATTCAGTACTTC
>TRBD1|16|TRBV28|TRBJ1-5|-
CASSLPATGGVQPQHF
TGTGCCAGCAGTTTACCAGCGACAGGGGGGGTCCAGCCCCAGCATTTT
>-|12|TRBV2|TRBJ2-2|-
CASRQYTGELFF
TGTGCCAGCAGACAGTACACCGGGGAGCTGTTTTTT
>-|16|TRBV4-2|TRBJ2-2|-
CASSQDYGRGPGELFF
TGTGCCAGCAGCCAAGATTACGGGAGGGGGCCCGGGGAGCTGTTTTTT